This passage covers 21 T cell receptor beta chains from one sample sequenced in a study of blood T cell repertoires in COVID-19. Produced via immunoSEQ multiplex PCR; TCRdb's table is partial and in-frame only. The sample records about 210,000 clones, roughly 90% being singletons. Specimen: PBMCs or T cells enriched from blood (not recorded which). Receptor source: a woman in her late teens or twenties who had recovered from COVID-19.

The CDR3 DNA reads TGTGCCAGCAGCCCCCTCAGCGGGAGCTCCTACAATGAGCAGTTCTTC. Translation gives CASSPLSGSSYNEQFF. This chain links TRBV2 with TRBJ2-1; 8 bases match TRBD2. V trimming: 6 bases; J trimming: 0 bases; junction bases outside the gene matches: 7. The CDR3 length is 16 residues. CDR1 is SNHLY and CDR2 is FYNNEI in the germline V gene.

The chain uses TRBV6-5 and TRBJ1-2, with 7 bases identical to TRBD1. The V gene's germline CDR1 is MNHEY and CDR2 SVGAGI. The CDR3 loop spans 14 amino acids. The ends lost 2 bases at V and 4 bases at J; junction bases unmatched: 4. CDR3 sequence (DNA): TGTGCCAGCAGTTACGAACAGGGGATCTATGGCTACACCTTC. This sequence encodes CASSYEQGIYGYTF.

This chain's CDR3 is CASSLALGTGGSPVDEQYF. The CDR3 DNA is TGTGCCAGCAGCTTAGCTCTAGGGACAGGGGGCTCCCCCGTCGACGAGCAGTACTTC. The chain links TRBV7-9 to TRBJ2-7; 12 nucleotides match TRBD1. Trimming took 0 bases from V and 5 from J; bases not matched to a gene: 14. CDR3 length: 19 residues. Germline CDR1 SEHNR, CDR2 FQNEAQ (reference sequence).

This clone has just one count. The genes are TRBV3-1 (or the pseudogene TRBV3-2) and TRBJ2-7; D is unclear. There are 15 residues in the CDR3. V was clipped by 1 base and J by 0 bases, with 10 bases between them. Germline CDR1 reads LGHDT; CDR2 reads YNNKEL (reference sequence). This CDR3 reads CASSQGFTSSYEQYF. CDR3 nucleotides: TGTGCCAGCAGCCAAGGATTCACCAGCTCCTACGAGCAGTACTTC.

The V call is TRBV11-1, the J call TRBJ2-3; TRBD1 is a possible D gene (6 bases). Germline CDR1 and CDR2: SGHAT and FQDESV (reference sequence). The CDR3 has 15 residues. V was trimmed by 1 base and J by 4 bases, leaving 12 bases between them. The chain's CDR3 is CASSLGVSGADTQYF. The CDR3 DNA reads TGTGCCAGCAGCTTAGGAGTCTCAGGGGCAGATACGCAGTATTTT.

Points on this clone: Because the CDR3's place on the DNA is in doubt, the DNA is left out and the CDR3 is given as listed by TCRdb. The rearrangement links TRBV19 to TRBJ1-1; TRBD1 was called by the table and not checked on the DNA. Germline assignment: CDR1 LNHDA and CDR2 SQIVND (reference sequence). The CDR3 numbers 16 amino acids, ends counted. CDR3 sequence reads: CASTVGQGSGLADLFF.

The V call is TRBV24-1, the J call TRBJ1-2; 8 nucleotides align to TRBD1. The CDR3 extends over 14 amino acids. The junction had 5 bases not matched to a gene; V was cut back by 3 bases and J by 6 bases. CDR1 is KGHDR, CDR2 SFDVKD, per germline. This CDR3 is CATSDTRTGHGYTF. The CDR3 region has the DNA TGTGCCACCAGTGATACAAGGACAGGGCATGGCTACACCTTC.

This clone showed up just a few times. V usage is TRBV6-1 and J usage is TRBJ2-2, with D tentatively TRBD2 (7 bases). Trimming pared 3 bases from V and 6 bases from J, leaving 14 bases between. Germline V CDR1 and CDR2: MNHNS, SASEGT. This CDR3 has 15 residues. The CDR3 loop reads CASSEVTRGPGELFF. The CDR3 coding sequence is TGTGCCAGCAGTGAGGTTACGCGGGGGCCCGGGGAGCTGTTTTTT.

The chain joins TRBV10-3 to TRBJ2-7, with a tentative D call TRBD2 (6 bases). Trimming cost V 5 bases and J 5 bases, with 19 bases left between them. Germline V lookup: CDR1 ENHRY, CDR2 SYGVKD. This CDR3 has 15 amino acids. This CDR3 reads CAISLGVGGSNEQYF. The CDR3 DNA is TGTGCCATCAGTCTCGGGGTGGGGGGTTCAAACGAGCAGTACTTC.

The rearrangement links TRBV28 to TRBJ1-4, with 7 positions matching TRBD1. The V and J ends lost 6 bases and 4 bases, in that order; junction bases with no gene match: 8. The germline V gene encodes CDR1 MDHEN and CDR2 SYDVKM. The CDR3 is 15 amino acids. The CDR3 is CASSGTVPGNEKLFF. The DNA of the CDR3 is TGTGCCAGCAGCGGGACAGTTCCCGGTAATGAAAAACTGTTTTTT.

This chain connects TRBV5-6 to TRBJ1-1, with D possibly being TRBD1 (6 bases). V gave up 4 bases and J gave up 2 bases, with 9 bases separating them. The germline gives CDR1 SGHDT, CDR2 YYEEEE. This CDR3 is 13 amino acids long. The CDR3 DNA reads TGTGCCAGCAGCGGGGGACACAACACTGAAGCTTTCTTT. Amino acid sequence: CASSGGHNTEAFF.

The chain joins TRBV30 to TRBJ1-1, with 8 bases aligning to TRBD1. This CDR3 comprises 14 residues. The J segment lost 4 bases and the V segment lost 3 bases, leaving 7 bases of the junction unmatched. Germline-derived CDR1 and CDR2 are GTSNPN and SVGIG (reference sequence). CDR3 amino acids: CAWRTGTGSTEAFF. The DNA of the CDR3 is TGTGCCTGGAGGACGGGGACAGGTAGCACTGAAGCTTTCTTT.

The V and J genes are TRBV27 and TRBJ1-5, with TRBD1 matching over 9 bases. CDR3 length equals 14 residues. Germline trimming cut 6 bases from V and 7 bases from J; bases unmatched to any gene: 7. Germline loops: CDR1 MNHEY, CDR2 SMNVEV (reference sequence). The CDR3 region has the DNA TGTGCCAGCAGAAGCACAGGGGGCTCACAGCCCCAGCATTTT. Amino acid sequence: CASRSTGGSQPQHF.

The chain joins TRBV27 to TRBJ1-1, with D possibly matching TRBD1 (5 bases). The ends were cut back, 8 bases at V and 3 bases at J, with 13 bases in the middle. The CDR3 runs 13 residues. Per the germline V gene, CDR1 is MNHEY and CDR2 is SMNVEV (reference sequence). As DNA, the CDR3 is TGTGCCAGCGCAACACCGGGGGACACTGAAGCTTTCTTT. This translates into CASATPGDTEAFF.

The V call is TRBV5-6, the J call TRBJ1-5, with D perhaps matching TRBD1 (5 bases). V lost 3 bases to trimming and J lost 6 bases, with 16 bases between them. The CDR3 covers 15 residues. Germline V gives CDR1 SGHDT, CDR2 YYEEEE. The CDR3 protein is CASSSFSVGGQPQHF. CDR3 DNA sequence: TGTGCCAGCAGCTCGTTCAGTGTCGGGGGTCAGCCCCAGCATTTT. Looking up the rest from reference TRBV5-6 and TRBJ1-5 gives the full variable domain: DAGVTQSPTHLIKTRGQQVTLRCSPKSGHDTVSWYQQALGQGPQFIFQYYEEEERQRGNFPDRFSGHQFPNYSSELNVNALLLGDSALYLCASSSFSVGGQPQHFGDGTRLSIL.

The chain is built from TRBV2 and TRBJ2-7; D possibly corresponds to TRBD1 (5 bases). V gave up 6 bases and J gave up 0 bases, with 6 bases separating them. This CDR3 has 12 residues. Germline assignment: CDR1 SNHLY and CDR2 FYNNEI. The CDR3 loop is CASRGDSYEQYF. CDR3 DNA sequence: TGTGCCAGCAGAGGGGACTCCTACGAGCAGTACTTC.

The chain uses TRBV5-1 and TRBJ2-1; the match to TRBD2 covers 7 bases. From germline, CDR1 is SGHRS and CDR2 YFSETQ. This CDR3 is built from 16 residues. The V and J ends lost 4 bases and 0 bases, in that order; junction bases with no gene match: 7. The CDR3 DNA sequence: TGCGCCAGCAGCGCGGGAGTCGCAGTCTCCTACAATGAGCAGTTCTTC. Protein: CASSAGVAVSYNEQFF.

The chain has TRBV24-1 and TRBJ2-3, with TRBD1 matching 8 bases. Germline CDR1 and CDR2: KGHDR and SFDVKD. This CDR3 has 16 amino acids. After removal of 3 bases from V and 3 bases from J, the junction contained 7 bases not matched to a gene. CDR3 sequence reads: CATSDADRAGTDTQYF. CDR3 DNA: TGTGCCACCAGTGATGCGGACAGGGCTGGAACAGATACGCAGTATTTT.

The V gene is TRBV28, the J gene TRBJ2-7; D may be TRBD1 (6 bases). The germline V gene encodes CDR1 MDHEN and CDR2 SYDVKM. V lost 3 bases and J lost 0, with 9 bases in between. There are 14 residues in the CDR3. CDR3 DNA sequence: TGTGCCAGCAGTTTTCAGGGGAGCTCCTACGAGCAGTACTTC. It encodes CASSFQGSSYEQYF.

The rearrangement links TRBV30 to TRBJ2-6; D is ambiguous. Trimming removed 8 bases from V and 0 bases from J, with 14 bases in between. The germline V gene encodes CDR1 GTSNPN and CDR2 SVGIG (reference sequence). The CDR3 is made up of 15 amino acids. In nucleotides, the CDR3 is TGTGCCCACTCCCCAAGCCGCTCTGGGGCCAACGTCCTGACTTTC. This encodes CAHSPSRSGANVLTF.

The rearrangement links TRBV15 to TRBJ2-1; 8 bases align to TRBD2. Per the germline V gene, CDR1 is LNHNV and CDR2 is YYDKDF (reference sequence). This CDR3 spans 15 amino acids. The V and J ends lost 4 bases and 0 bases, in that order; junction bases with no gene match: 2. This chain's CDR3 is CATSITSGSYNEQFF. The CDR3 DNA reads TGTGCCACCAGCATTACTAGCGGCTCCTACAATGAGCAGTTCTTC.